Following are 27 T cell receptor beta chains from one sample sequenced in a study of control samples from healthy donors and cancer patients. Profiling relied on immunoSEQ multiplex PCR, and the TCRdb table lists in-frame clones only, not all of them. The profile shows some 410,000 clones, around 90% of them singletons. The material sequenced was PBMCs. These receptors all come from a man aged 40-50 years with head and neck cancer.

The V and J genes are TRBV5-4 and TRBJ2-3; TRBD1 might be the D (6 bases). V lost 4 bases to trimming and J lost 8 bases, with 14 bases between them. The CDR3 is 13 amino acids. The V gene's germline CDR1 is SGHNT and CDR2 YYREEE (reference sequence). CDR3 amino acids: CASSLGTIGTQYF. Written as DNA, the CDR3 is TGTGCCAGCAGCCTTGGGACAATTGGTACGCAGTATTTT.

The chain joins TRBV7-3 to TRBJ1-5; D is ambiguous. CDR1 and CDR2 from the germline V gene are SGHTA and FQGTGA. The CDR3 loop spans 14 amino acids. V shed 0 bases and J shed 6 bases, with 9 bases lying between them. The CDR3 sequence is CASSLTGEGQPQHF. The CDR3 region has the DNA TGTGCCAGCAGCTTAACCGGAGAGGGTCAGCCCCAGCATTTT.

The chain carries TRBV10-2 and TRBJ2-7, with D possibly being TRBD1 (6 bases). Germline CDR1 reads WSHSY; CDR2 reads SAAADI. Trimming cost V 6 bases and J 1 base, with 16 bases left between them. The length of the CDR3 is 15 residues. This CDR3 is CASSPGQVSSYEQYF. The CDR3 DNA reads as TGCGCCAGCAGCCCGGGACAAGTTTCTTCCTACGAGCAGTACTTC.

The rearrangement links TRBV3-1 (or the pseudogene TRBV3-2) to TRBJ1-5; no clear D. The CDR3 has 15 residues. Trimming stripped 4 bases from V and 1 base from J, with 11 bases between. CDR1 is LGHDT and CDR2 is YNNKEL in the germline V gene (reference sequence). CDR3: CASSRLPLSNQPQHF. The CDR3 nucleotides read TGTGCCAGCAGCCGACTTCCGTTGAGCAATCAGCCCCAGCATTTT.

This rearrangement joins TRBV14 to TRBJ2-5; a weak D match, TRBD2 (7 bases). V was trimmed by 4 bases and J by 3 bases, leaving 15 bases between them. The germline gives CDR1 SGHDN, CDR2 FVKESK. This CDR3 spans 15 amino acids. CDR3 protein: CASSPWGGSEETQYF. In DNA form, the CDR3 reads TGTGCCAGCAGCCCGTGGGGGGGCAGCGAAGAGACCCAGTACTTC.

The chain combines TRBV28 with TRBJ1-1; no definite D call. This CDR3 has 15 residues. CDR1 is MDHEN, CDR2 SYDVKM, per germline. The V gene lost 6 bases and the J gene lost 0 bases, with 14 bases spanning the gap. The CDR3 nucleotides read TGTGCCAGCAGCCCCAGCGCGGGGTTGAACACTGAAGCTTTCTTT. Amino acid sequence: CASSPSAGLNTEAFF.

The V call is TRBV7-9, the J call TRBJ2-7; possible D gene TRBD2, 6 bases. V was trimmed by 5 bases and J by 5 bases, leaving 25 bases between them. The CDR3 is 17 residues long. Per germline, CDR1 SEHNR and CDR2 FQNEAQ (reference sequence). CDR3 coding DNA: TGTGCCAGCAGCGGTCCTGAAAAAGGGACTCGGCCCAACGAGCAGTACTTC. Translating it yields CASSGPEKGTRPNEQYF.

The chain carries TRBV19 and TRBJ1-2; 11 bases line up with TRBD1. Germline CDR1 LNHDA, CDR2 SQIVND (reference sequence). The CDR3 extends over 13 amino acids. V was pared by 7 bases and J by 10 bases, with 8 bases of the junction left unmatched. DNA for the CDR3: TGTGCCAGTAACCTGGGACAGGGGGAAGTCTACACCTTC. The encoded protein is CASNLGQGEVYTF.

V usage is TRBV7-3 and J usage is TRBJ2-2; D remains unclear. The CDR3 totals 15 residues. Trimming took 1 base from V and 1 from J, leaving 7 bases between them. From germline, CDR1 is SGHTA and CDR2 FQGTGA. The DNA for the CDR3 is TGTGCCAGCAGCTTAAACGGAGAGAACACCGGGGAGCTGTTTTTT. This codes for CASSLNGENTGELFF. Based on the CDR3 plus reference TRBV7-3 and TRBJ2-2, the full variable domain is GAGVSQTPSNKVTEKGKYVELRCDPISGHTALYWYRQSLGQGPEFLIYFQGTGAADDSGLPNDRFFAVRPEGSVSTLKIQRTERGDSAVYLCASSLNGENTGELFFGEGSRLTVL.

The chain uses TRBV2 and TRBJ2-7, with 7 bases fitting TRBD1. With 7 bases clipped from V and 6 bases from J, the junction kept 6 bases outside the gene matches. The germline V gene encodes CDR1 SNHLY and CDR2 FYNNEI. The length of the CDR3 is 12 residues. In DNA form, the CDR3 reads TGTGCCAGCATGACAGGGATTTCCGAGCAGTACTTC. Its protein product is CASMTGISEQYF.

In regard to this clone: This same CDR3 is encoded by further DNA sequences in the sample. V and J are TRBV28 and TRBJ1-3; D is perhaps TRBD1 (6 bases). CDR1 and CDR2 from the germline V gene are MDHEN and SYDVKM. The CDR3 is 15 amino acids. V was clipped by 4 bases and J by 2 bases, with 12 bases between them. Here the CDR3 reads CASSSLRGAGNTIYF. The CDR3 nucleotides read TGTGCCAGCAGTTCCCTCAGGGGAGCTGGAAACACCATATATTTT. The full variable domain, completed using reference TRBV28 and TRBJ1-3, is DVKVTQSSRYLVKRTGEKVFLECVQDMDHENMFWYRQDPGLGLRLIYFSYDVKMKEKGDIPEGYSVSREKKERFSLILESASTNQTSMYLCASSSLRGAGNTIYFGEGSWLTVV.

This clone was picked up one time. Other nucleotide sequences in the sample specify the same CDR3. V gene TRBV11-3 combines with J gene TRBJ1-1, with TRBD1 matching 9 bases. The CDR3 loop spans 15 amino acids. CDR1 and CDR2 from the germline V gene are SGHNT and YENEEA. Trimming took 1 base from V and 0 from J; bases not matched to a gene: 0. DNA for the CDR3: TGTGCCAGCAGCTTAGGGACAGGGGTGAACACTGAAGCTTTCTTT. Protein product: CASSLGTGVNTEAFF. Filled out from reference TRBV11-3 and TRBJ1-1, the complete variable domain reads EAGVVQSPRYKIIEKKQPVAFWCNPISGHNTLYWYLQNLGQGPELLIRYENEEAVDDSQLPKDRFSAERLKGVDSTLKIQPAELGDSAVYLCASSLGTGVNTEAFFGQGTRLTVV.

V gene TRBV2 combines with J gene TRBJ1-5; 9 bases are shared with TRBD1. V was clipped by 2 bases and J by 8 bases; unmatched bases: 7. The CDR3 runs to 15 residues. Germline V gives CDR1 SNHLY, CDR2 FYNNEI. DNA for the CDR3: TGTGCCAGCAGTGAATTAAGGACAGGGGTAAAGCCCCAGCATTTT. Translation: CASSELRTGVKPQHF.

The chain is built from TRBV7-9 and TRBJ2-5; perhaps TRBD2 as D (5 bases). V was trimmed by 3 bases and J by 5 bases, leaving 16 bases between them. CDR3 length equals 15 residues. The germline V gene has CDR1 SEHNR and CDR2 FQNEAQ (reference sequence). The CDR3 DNA sequence: TGTGCCAGCAGCTTTGGAGGAACCTTCCGGGAGACCCAGTACTTC. Translating it yields CASSFGGTFRETQYF.

V gene TRBV5-6 combines with J gene TRBJ2-1, with 12 bases aligning to TRBD1. The germline V gene encodes CDR1 SGHDT and CDR2 YYEEEE. The V gene end was trimmed by 4 bases and the J gene end by 7 bases; junction bases not matched to a gene: 6. The CDR3 is 15 amino acids. The CDR3 loop is CASSHRDRGLNEQFF. The CDR3 DNA reads TGTGCCAGCAGCCACCGGGACAGGGGGCTTAATGAGCAGTTCTTC.

The chain links TRBV19 to TRBJ2-4; 8 bases align to TRBD1. The CDR3 spans 17 residues. The V and J ends lost 5 bases and 5 bases, in that order; junction bases with no gene match: 14. Germline V gives CDR1 LNHDA, CDR2 SQIVND (reference sequence). DNA of the CDR3: TGTGCCAGTAGTCCCCGAGACAGGGGTTTAGGAGAAAACATTCAGTACTTC. Translated, it gives CASSPRDRGLGENIQYF.

Only one count was recorded for this clone. The genes are TRBV28 and TRBJ2-3, with D perhaps matching TRBD2 (6 bases). V lost 5 bases to trimming and J lost 5 bases, with 20 bases between them. This CDR3 region has 16 residues. Germline V gene data show CDR1 as MDHEN and CDR2 as SYDVKM. In DNA form, the CDR3 reads TGTGCCAGCAGTCCACACGCGGGGAGGTCAGGAGATACGCAGTATTTT. Translated: CASSPHAGRSGDTQYF.

This chain connects TRBV10-2 to TRBJ2-5; the D gene could be TRBD1 or TRBD2 (5 bases each). Trimming took 9 bases from V and 11 from J, leaving 19 bases between them. Per the germline V gene, CDR1 is WSHSY and CDR2 is SAAADI. The CDR3 sequence is 12 residues long. The CDR3, as DNA: TGCGCCAGTGGGGGTATTTCGAGTTCGCAGTACTTC. Residues: CASGGISSSQYF.

The chain couples TRBV9 to TRBJ1-1, with a tentative D call TRBD1 (5 bases). The CDR3 runs 14 residues. Germline-derived CDR1 and CDR2 are SGDLS and YYNGEE. V lost 6 bases and J lost 1, with 13 bases in between. CDR3 nucleotides: TGTGCCAGCAATCTAGACGGGGGGAACACTGAAGCTTTCTTT. Translation: CASNLDGGNTEAFF.

This chain uses TRBV6-5 with TRBJ1-3, with D unresolved. The CDR3 runs to 15 residues. Germline V gene data show CDR1 as MNHEY and CDR2 as SVGAGI. Trimming took off 4 bases at V and 0 bases at J, with 10 bases between the two ends. The CDR3 DNA follows: TGTGCCAGCAGTTCTGACGGATTCTCTGGAAACACCATATATTTT. Its protein is CASSSDGFSGNTIYF.

The V call is TRBV28, the J call TRBJ2-7, with 9 bases lining up with TRBD1. In germline, CDR1 is MDHEN, CDR2 SYDVKM. This CDR3 spans 15 amino acids. Germline trimming cut 7 bases from V and 2 bases from J; bases unmatched to any gene: 9. This CDR3 reads CASTVGGTGPYEQYF. The CDR3 DNA follows: TGTGCCAGCACCGTAGGGGGGACAGGGCCCTACGAGCAGTACTTC.

Concerning this clone itself: The sample holds other DNA sequences that translate to the same CDR3. The chain recombines TRBV12-3 or TRBV12-4 with TRBJ1-1; D possibly corresponds to TRBD1 (5 bases). This CDR3 contains 13 residues. V was shortened by 3 bases and J by 3 bases, with 8 bases between the two germline ends. CDR3 sequence: CASSFGGDTEAFF. The CDR3 DNA sequence: TGTGCCAGCAGTTTTGGGGGTGACACTGAAGCTTTCTTT.

This sequence joins TRBV19 and TRBJ2-1, with TRBD1 identical over 10 bases. Germline V lookup: CDR1 LNHDA, CDR2 SQIVND (reference sequence). The CDR3 has 15 amino acids. V was clipped by 5 bases and J by 9 bases; unmatched bases: 10. The CDR3 bases are TGTGCCAGTAGTTCTGGGACAGGGGAGCTCGGTGAGCAGTTCTTC. This gives the protein CASSSGTGELGEQFF.

The chain joins TRBV7-9 to TRBJ1-4; 10 bases match TRBD1. J was trimmed by 1 base and V by 1 base; bases with no gene match: 3. The CDR3 spans 17 residues. Germline V gene data show CDR1 as SEHNR and CDR2 as FQNEAQ (reference sequence). CDR3 region: CASSLVWDRGTNEKLFF. The CDR3 DNA is TGTGCCAGCAGCTTAGTTTGGGACAGGGGAACTAATGAAAAACTGTTTTTT.

CDR3 nucleotide sequence: TGTGCCAGCAGCTTAGCTATAGGACAGACAGATACGCAGTATTTT. Protein: CASSLAIGQTDTQYF. V is TRBV7-9 and J is TRBJ2-3; D may be TRBD1 (6 bases). V lost 0 bases and J 3 bases, leaving 10 bases between the germline ends. CDR1 is SEHNR, CDR2 FQNEAQ, per germline (reference sequence). The CDR3 is 15 amino acids.

The rearrangement uses TRBV7-3 and TRBJ2-3, with D possibly TRBD1 on 6 matching bases. V lost 6 bases, J lost 4 bases, and 14 bases lay in between. CDR1 and CDR2 (germline): SGHTA, FQGTGA. This CDR3 is 14 amino acids long. CDR3 amino acids: CASRKQGYSDTQYF. The CDR3 DNA is TGTGCCAGCAGAAAACAGGGTTACTCAGATACGCAGTATTTT.

The V gene is TRBV5-6, the J gene TRBJ1-6, with D possibly matching TRBD1 (6 bases). Trimming removed 4 bases from V and 6 bases from J, with 14 bases in between. CDR1 and CDR2 from the germline V gene are SGHDT and YYEEEE. The CDR3 has 15 residues. CDR3 residues: CASSGAGALNSPLHF. The CDR3 DNA is TGTGCCAGCAGCGGGGCGGGGGCCCTTAATTCACCCCTCCACTTT.